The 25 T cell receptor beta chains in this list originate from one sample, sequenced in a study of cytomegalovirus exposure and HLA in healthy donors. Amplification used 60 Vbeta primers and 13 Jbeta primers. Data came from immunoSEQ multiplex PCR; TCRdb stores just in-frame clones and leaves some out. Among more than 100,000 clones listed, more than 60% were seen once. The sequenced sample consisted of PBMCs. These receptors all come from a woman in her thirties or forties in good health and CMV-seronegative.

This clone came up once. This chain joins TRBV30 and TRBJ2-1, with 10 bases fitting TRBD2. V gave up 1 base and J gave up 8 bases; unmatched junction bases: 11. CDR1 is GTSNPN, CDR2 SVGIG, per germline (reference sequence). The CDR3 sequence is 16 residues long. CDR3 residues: CAWSASGSGGVDEQFF. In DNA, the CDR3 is TGTGCCTGGAGTGCTAGCGGGAGTGGGGGGGTCGATGAGCAGTTCTTC. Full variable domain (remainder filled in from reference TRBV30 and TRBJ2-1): SQTIHQWPATLVQPVGSPLSLECTVEGTSNPNLYWYRQAAGRGLQLLFYSVGIGQISSEVPQNLSASRPQDRQFILSSKKLLLSDSGFYLCAWSASGSGGVDEQFFGPGTRLTVL.

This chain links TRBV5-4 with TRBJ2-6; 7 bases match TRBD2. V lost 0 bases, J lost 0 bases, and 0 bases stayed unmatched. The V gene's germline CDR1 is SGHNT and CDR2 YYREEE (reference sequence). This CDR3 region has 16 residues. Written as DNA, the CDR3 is TGTGCCAGCAGCTTGGGGACTAGCTCTGGGGCCAACGTCCTGACTTTC. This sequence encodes CASSLGTSSGANVLTF.

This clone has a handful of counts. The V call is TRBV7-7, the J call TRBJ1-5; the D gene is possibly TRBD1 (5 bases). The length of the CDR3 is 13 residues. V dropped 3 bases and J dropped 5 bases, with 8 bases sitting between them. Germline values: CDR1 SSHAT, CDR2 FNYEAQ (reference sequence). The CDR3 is CASSLTEDQPQHF. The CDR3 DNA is TGTGCCAGCAGCTTGACAGAGGATCAGCCCCAGCATTTT.

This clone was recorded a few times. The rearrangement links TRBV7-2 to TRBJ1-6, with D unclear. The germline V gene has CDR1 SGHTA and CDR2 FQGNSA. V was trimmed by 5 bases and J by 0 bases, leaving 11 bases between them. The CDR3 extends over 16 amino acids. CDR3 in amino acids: CASSAIASSYNSPLHF. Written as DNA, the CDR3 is TGTGCCAGCAGCGCCATAGCGTCCTCCTATAATTCACCCCTCCACTTT.

The CDR3 protein is CASSQVGAGNTIYF. In DNA, the CDR3 is TGTGCCAGCAGCCAAGTAGGGGCAGGAAACACCATATATTTT. The genes are TRBV4-2 and TRBJ1-3; D might be TRBD1 (5 bases). Trimming shortened V by 1 base and J by 4 bases, and 8 bases separated the two germline ends. Germline V gene sequence: CDR1 LGHNA, CDR2 YNFKEQ. The CDR3 contains 14 residues.

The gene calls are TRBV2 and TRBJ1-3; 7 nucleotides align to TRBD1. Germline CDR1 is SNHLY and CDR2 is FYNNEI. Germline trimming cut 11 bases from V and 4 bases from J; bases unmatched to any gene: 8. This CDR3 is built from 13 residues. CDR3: CAVPGTVGNTIYF. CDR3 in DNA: TGTGCCGTACCCGGGACAGTGGGAAACACCATATATTTT.

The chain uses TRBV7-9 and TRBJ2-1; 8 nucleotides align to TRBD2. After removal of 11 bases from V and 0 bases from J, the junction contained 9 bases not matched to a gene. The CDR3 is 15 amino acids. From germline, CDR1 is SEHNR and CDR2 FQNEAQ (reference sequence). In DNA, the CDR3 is TGTGCCTTACAGCCGGGAGGGAGCTCCTACAATGAGCAGTTCTTC. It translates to CALQPGGSSYNEQFF.

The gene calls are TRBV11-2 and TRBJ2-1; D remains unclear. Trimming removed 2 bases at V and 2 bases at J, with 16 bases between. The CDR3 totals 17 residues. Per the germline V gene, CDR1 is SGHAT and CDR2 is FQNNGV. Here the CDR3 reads CASSLNPPGPPYNEQFF. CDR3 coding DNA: TGTGCCAGCAGCTTAAATCCTCCGGGTCCTCCCTACAATGAGCAGTTCTTC.

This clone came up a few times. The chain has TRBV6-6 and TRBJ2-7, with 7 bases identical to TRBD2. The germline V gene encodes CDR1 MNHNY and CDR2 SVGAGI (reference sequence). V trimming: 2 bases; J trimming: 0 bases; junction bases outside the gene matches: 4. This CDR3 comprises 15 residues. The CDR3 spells CASSYRGGGSYEQYF. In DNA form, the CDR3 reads TGTGCCAGCAGTTACCGCGGGGGAGGCTCCTACGAGCAGTACTTC.

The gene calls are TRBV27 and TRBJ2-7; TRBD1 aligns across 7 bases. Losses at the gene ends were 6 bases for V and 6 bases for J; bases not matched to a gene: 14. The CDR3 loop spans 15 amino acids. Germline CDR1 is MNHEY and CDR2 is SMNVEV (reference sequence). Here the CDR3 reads CASSSSRQGVIEQYF. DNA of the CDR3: TGTGCCAGCAGCTCCTCCCGACAGGGTGTCATCGAGCAGTACTTC.

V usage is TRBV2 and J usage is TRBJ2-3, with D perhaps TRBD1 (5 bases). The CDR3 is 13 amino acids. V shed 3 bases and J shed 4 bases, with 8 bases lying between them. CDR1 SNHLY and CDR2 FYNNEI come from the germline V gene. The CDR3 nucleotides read TGTGCCAGCAGTGAGTTCAGGGCAGATACGCAGTATTTT. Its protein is CASSEFRADTQYF.

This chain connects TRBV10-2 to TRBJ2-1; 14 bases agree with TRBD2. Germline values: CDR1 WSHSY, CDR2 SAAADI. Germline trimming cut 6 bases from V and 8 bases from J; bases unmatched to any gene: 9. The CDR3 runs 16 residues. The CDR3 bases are TGCGCCAGCAGCCTAGGACTAGCGGGGGGCGTGGATGAGCAGTTCTTC. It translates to CASSLGLAGGVDEQFF.

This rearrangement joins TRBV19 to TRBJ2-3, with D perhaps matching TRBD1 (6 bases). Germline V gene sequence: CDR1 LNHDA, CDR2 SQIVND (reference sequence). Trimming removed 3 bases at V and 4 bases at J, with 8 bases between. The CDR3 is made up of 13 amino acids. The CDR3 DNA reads TGTGCCAGTAGTATTCGGACAGCAGATACGCAGTATTTT. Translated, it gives CASSIRTADTQYF.

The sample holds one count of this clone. CDR3 in DNA: TGTGCCAGCAGCCAAATCAACAGGGCTTCAGGTGAAAAACTGTTTTTT. It specifies CASSQINRASGEKLFF. V and J are TRBV28 and TRBJ1-4, with D perhaps matching TRBD1 (6 bases). This CDR3 spans 16 amino acids. Trimming removed 6 bases at V and 7 bases at J, with 21 bases between. From germline, CDR1 is MDHEN and CDR2 SYDVKM.

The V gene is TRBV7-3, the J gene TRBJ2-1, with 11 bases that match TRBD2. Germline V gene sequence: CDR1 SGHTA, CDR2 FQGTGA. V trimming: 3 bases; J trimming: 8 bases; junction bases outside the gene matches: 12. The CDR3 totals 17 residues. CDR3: CASSFRPTSGSVYEQFF. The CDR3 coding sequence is TGTGCCAGCAGCTTCCGACCAACTAGCGGGAGCGTCTATGAGCAGTTCTTC.

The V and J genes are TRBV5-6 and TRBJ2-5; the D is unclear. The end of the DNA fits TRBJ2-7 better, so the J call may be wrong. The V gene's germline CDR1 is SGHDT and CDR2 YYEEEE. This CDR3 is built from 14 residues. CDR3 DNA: TGTGCCAGCAGCTTGTTTGGTGCTATCTACGAGCAGTACTTC. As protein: CASSLFGAIYEQYF.

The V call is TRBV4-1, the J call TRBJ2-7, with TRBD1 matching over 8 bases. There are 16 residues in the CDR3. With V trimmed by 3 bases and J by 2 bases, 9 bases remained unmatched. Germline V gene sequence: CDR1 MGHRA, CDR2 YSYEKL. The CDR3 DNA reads TGCGCCAGCAGCCAGGAGTGGGGACAGGCCCCCTACGAGCAGTACTTC. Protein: CASSQEWGQAPYEQYF.

CDR3: CASSPRAGTSGRYEQYF. The DNA of the CDR3 is TGTGCCAGCAGCCCCAGAGCCGGGACTAGCGGGAGGTACGAGCAGTACTTC. The chain is built from TRBV7-9 and TRBJ2-7; 15 nucleotides line up with TRBD2. The germline V gene has CDR1 SEHNR and CDR2 FQNEAQ (reference sequence). The V and J ends lost 5 bases and 4 bases, in that order; junction bases with no gene match: 9. CDR3 length: 17 amino acids.

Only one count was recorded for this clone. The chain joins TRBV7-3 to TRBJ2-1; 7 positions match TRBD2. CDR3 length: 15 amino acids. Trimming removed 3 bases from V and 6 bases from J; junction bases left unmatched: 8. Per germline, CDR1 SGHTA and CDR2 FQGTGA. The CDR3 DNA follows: TGTGCCAGCAGCTTCACGGGACCGGGGGGCAATGAGCAGTTCTTC. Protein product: CASSFTGPGGNEQFF.

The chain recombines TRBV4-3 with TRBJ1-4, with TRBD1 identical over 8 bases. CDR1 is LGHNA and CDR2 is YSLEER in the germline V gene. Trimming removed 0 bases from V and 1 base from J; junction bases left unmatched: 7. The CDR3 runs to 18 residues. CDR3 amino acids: CASSQDDQGAVTNEKLFF. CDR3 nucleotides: TGCGCCAGCAGCCAAGATGATCAGGGGGCAGTAACTAATGAAAAACTGTTTTTT.

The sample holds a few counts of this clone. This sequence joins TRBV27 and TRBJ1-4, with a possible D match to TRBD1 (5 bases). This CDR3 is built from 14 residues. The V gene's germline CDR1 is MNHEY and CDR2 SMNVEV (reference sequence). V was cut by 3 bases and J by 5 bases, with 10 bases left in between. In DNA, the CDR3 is TGTGCCAGCAGTTTCGGTGGGGCAAATGAAAAACTGTTTTTT. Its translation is CASSFGGANEKLFF. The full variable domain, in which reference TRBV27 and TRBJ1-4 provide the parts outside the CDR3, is EAQVTQNPRYLITVTGKKLTVTCSQNMNHEYMSWYRQDPGLGLRQIYYSMNVEVTDKGDVPEGYKVSRKEKRNFPLILESPSPNQTSLYFCASSFGGANEKLFFGSGTQLSVL.

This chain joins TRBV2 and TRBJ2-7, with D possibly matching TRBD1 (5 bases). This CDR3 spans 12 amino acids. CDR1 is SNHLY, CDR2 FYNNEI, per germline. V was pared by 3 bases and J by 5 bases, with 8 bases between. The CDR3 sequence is CASSEEGDEQYF. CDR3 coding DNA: TGTGCCAGCAGTGAGGAAGGGGACGAGCAGTACTTC.

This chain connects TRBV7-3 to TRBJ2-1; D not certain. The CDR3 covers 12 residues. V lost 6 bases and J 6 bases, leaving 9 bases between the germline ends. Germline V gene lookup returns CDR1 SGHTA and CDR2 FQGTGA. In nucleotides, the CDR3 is TGTGCCAGCAGTTTCGCCGGCAATGAGCAGTTCTTC. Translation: CASSFAGNEQFF.

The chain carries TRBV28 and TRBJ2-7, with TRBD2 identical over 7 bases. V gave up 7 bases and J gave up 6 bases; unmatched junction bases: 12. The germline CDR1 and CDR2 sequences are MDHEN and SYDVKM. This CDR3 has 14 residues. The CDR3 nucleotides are TGTGCCAGCACCCTGGGAGGGAGGGCCCGCGAGCAGTACTTC. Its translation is CASTLGGRAREQYF.

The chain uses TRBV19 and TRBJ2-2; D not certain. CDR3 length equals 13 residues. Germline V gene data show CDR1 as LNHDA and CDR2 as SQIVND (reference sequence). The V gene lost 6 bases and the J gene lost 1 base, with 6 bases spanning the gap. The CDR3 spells CASRGGNTGELFF. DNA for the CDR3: TGTGCCAGTAGAGGCGGGAACACCGGGGAGCTGTTTTTT.